The 27 T cell receptor beta chains listed next were all sequenced from one sample in a study of cytomegalovirus exposure and HLA in healthy donors. Sequenced by immunoSEQ multiplex PCR; TCRdb stores in-frame clones only, minus some. The data hold under 150,000 clones, with roughly 90% observed a single time. The sample taken for sequencing was PBMCs. The receptors shown here come from a woman under 30 in good health and CMV-seronegative.

The V call is TRBV5-8, the J call TRBJ2-4; D perhaps matches TRBD1 (6 bases). Germline V gene sequence: CDR1 SGHTS, CDR2 YDEGEE. Trimming cost V 4 bases and J 6 bases, with 17 bases left between them. The CDR3 runs 15 residues. CDR3 amino acids: CASSNRVYSPNIQYF. The CDR3 DNA reads as TGTGCCAGCAGCAACAGGGTATATTCACCAAACATTCAGTACTTC.

The J gene is TRBJ2-5, the V gene TRBV2, with D tentatively TRBD2 (5 bases). Germline V CDR1 and CDR2: SNHLY, FYNNEI. The CDR3 is made up of 13 amino acids. V lost 2 bases and J lost 7, with 11 bases in between. The CDR3 DNA follows: TGTGCCAGCAGTGAATTGGAGAGCGGGACCCAGTACTTC. It specifies CASSELESGTQYF.

The rearrangement joins TRBV4-2 to TRBJ2-2, with 11 bases lining up with TRBD2. The V and J ends lost 0 bases and 0 bases, in that order; junction bases with no gene match: 3. Germline V gene data show CDR1 as LGHNA and CDR2 as YNFKEQ. CDR3 size: 18 residues. CDR3 loop: CASSQDPTSGTNTGELFF. As DNA, the CDR3 is TGTGCCAGCAGCCAAGACCCGACTAGCGGGACGAACACCGGGGAGCTGTTTTTT.

V is TRBV28 and J is TRBJ1-5; tentative D call: TRBD1 (5 bases). From germline, CDR1 is MDHEN and CDR2 SYDVKM. The CDR3 has 14 amino acids. V dropped 6 bases and J dropped 5 bases, with 14 bases sitting between them. The chain's CDR3 is CASRARVPHQPQHF. For the CDR3, the DNA is TGTGCCAGCAGGGCCAGGGTCCCCCATCAGCCCCAGCATTTT.

As concerns this clone: An end of the junction does not agree with germline; a read error may underlie this. This chain uses TRBV4-2 with TRBJ1-5, with D maybe TRBD1 (5 bases). The CDR3 runs to 15 residues. Germline-derived CDR1 and CDR2 are LGHNA and YNFKEQ. The CDR3: CASSEDRGFNQPQHF. The CDR3 DNA follows: TGTGCCAGCAGCGAAGATAGGGGCTTCAATCAGCCCCAGCATTTT.

A single count supports this clone. This chain links TRBV27 with TRBJ1-1; 8 bases fit TRBD1. J gave up 3 bases and V 5 bases, and 11 bases lay outside the gene matches. CDR1 and CDR2 from the germline V gene are MNHEY and SMNVEV (reference sequence). The CDR3 is 16 residues long. CDR3 region: CASSTYRGREDTEAFF. Here the CDR3 DNA reads TGTGCCAGCAGTACCTACAGGGGGAGGGAGGACACTGAAGCTTTCTTT.

This rearrangement joins TRBV28 to TRBJ2-3, with a possible D match to TRBD1 (5 bases). In germline, CDR1 is MDHEN, CDR2 SYDVKM. This CDR3 contains 16 residues. V was pared by 2 bases and J by 4 bases, with 16 bases between. The CDR3 here is CASSLGRNRFPDTQYF. CDR3 coding DNA: TGTGCCAGCAGTTTAGGTCGAAACAGGTTCCCAGATACGCAGTATTTT. Filled out from reference TRBV28 and TRBJ2-3, the complete variable domain reads DVKVTQSSRYLVKRTGEKVFLECVQDMDHENMFWYRQDPGLGLRLIYFSYDVKMKEKGDIPEGYSVSREKKERFSLILESASTNQTSMYLCASSLGRNRFPDTQYFGPGTRLTVL.

The chain has TRBV7-9 and TRBJ2-7; a weak D match, TRBD2 (5 bases). The germline V gene has CDR1 SEHNR and CDR2 FQNEAQ (reference sequence). V was clipped by 2 bases and J by 0 bases, with 17 bases between them. The CDR3 covers 17 residues. The CDR3 bases are TGTGCCAGCAGCTTAATCTTGCGAGGGCCCCTCTCCTACGAGCAGTACTTC. Its translation: CASSLILRGPLSYEQYF.

The chain recombines TRBV9 with TRBJ2-6; 11 nucleotides line up with TRBD1. CDR1 is SGDLS and CDR2 is YYNGEE in the germline V gene. V gave up 4 bases and J gave up 0 bases; unmatched junction bases: 15. CDR3 length: 21 residues. As DNA, the CDR3 is TGTGCCAGCAGCTCAAAAGGGACAGGGGGGATATTAGTCTCTGGGGCCAACGTCCTGACTTTC. The encoded protein is CASSSKGTGGILVSGANVLTF. The entire variable domain, with the rest obtained from reference TRBV9 and TRBJ2-6, is as follows: DSGVTQTPKHLITATGQRVTLRCSPRSGDLSVYWYQQSLDQGLQFLIQYYNGEERAKGNILERFSAQQFPDLHSELNLSSLELGDSALYFCASSSKGTGGILVSGANVLTFGAGSRLTVL.

The rearrangement links TRBV28 to TRBJ2-1, with 8 bases that match TRBD1. The ends lost 6 bases at V and 1 base at J; junction bases unmatched: 5. Looked up from germline, CDR1 is MDHEN and CDR2 is SYDVKM. This CDR3 spans 15 amino acids. The CDR3 spells CASSKQGGSYNEQFF. DNA for the CDR3: TGTGCCAGCAGCAAACAGGGGGGTTCCTACAATGAGCAGTTCTTC.

The chain has TRBV9 and TRBJ2-2; 9 nucleotides line up with TRBD1. The germline gives CDR1 SGDLS, CDR2 YYNGEE. The V gene end was trimmed by 4 bases and the J gene end by 4 bases; junction bases not matched to a gene: 5. The CDR3 extends over 15 amino acids. The CDR3: CASSRDRVATGELFF. The CDR3 DNA reads as TGTGCCAGCAGCAGGGACAGGGTGGCCACCGGGGAGCTGTTTTTT.

The chain has TRBV11-2 and TRBJ2-5; TRBD2 matches 9 bases. V dropped 1 base and J dropped 5; count of bases not matched to a gene: 8. CDR1 is SGHAT and CDR2 is FQNNGV in the germline V gene. The CDR3 extends over 16 amino acids. Here the CDR3 DNA reads TGTGCCAGCAGCTTAGGGGTAGCGGGAGCTTGGGAGACCCAGTACTTC. Its translation is CASSLGVAGAWETQYF. The whole variable domain, remainder taken from reference TRBV11-2 and TRBJ2-5, is EAGVAQSPRYKIIEKRQSVAFWCNPISGHATLYWYQQILGQGPKLLIQFQNNGVVDDSQLPKDRFSAERLKGVDSTLKIQPAKLEDSAVYLCASSLGVAGAWETQYFGPGTRLLVL.

The chain recombines TRBV7-9 with TRBJ1-6, with 7 nucleotides matching TRBD1. CDR3 length equals 15 residues. The V gene end was trimmed by 7 bases and the J gene end by 7 bases; junction bases not matched to a gene: 10. The germline V gene encodes CDR1 SEHNR and CDR2 FQNEAQ (reference sequence). The CDR3 bases are TGTGCCAGCACCCCAACAGGGGTTGGAAATTCACCCCTCCACTTT. It codes for CASTPTGVGNSPLHF.

The gene calls are TRBV11-2 and TRBJ2-7; D gene ambiguous. The germline CDR1 and CDR2 sequences are SGHAT and FQNNGV. Trimming removed 5 bases at V and 3 bases at J, with 5 bases between. The CDR3 consists of 11 residues. In DNA, the CDR3 is TGTGCCAGCAGCGCTAACTACGAGCAGTACTTC. Its translation is CASSANYEQYF.

The chain joins TRBV28 to TRBJ2-7; 10 bases fit TRBD1. The germline gives CDR1 MDHEN, CDR2 SYDVKM. The CDR3 consists of 15 residues. With 6 bases clipped from V and 4 bases from J, the junction kept 9 bases outside the gene matches. The CDR3 reads CASRTRDRGLYEQYF. The CDR3 region has the DNA TGTGCCAGCAGGACCCGGGACAGGGGTCTGTACGAGCAGTACTTC.

This clone came up a few times. The chain couples TRBV4-3 to TRBJ1-2; 8 positions agree with TRBD1. After removal of 4 bases from V and 0 bases from J, the junction contained 4 bases not matched to a gene. Germline CDR1 is LGHNA and CDR2 is YSLEER. The CDR3 has 15 residues. CDR3 loop: CASSPRQGSNYGYTF. DNA of the CDR3: TGCGCCAGCAGCCCTCGACAGGGGTCTAACTATGGCTACACCTTC.

The rearrangement links TRBV5-1 to TRBJ2-5, with 8 bases that match TRBD1. The trim removed 2 bases at V and 4 bases at J, leaving 7 bases unmatched. CDR3 length: 15 residues. Per germline, CDR1 SGHRS and CDR2 YFSETQ. For the CDR3, the DNA is TGCGCCAGCAGCTTAGGGCAGGGGGCGAGAGAGACCCAGTACTTC. It is translated as CASSLGQGARETQYF.

The chain combines TRBV5-1 with TRBJ2-1; D is undetermined. The CDR3 is 11 amino acids. Trimming cost V 1 base and J 8 bases, with 4 bases left between them. Germline CDR1 is SGHRS and CDR2 is YFSETQ. CDR3 in DNA: TGCGCCAGCAGCTTGCGCGATGAGCAGTTCTTC. Protein sequence: CASSLRDEQFF.

The chain carries TRBV28 and TRBJ2-2, with TRBD2 as a possible D gene (5 bases). Germline V CDR1 and CDR2: MDHEN, SYDVKM. V was cut by 6 bases and J by 6 bases, with 23 bases left in between. This CDR3 has 17 residues. The CDR3 DNA is TGTGCCAGCAGGGAAACGGAGGTTTCGATTGGCGCCGGGGAGCTGTTTTTT. Its translation is CASRETEVSIGAGELFF. Combining the CDR3 with reference TRBV28 and TRBJ2-2 gives the whole variable domain DVKVTQSSRYLVKRTGEKVFLECVQDMDHENMFWYRQDPGLGLRLIYFSYDVKMKEKGDIPEGYSVSREKKERFSLILESASTNQTSMYLCASRETEVSIGAGELFFGEGSRLTVL.

The rearrangement links TRBV7-9 to TRBJ2-3; D is ambiguous. With 4 bases removed from V and 4 bases from J, the gap between germline ends came to 12 bases. The CDR3 is 14 residues long. The germline V gene encodes CDR1 SEHNR and CDR2 FQNEAQ (reference sequence). In DNA, the CDR3 is TGTGCCAGCAGCTCCGATGCGGAAGCAGATACGCAGTATTTT. This gives the protein CASSSDAEADTQYF.

The chain joins TRBV4-1 to TRBJ2-1; TRBD1 matches 8 bases. Trimming took 3 bases from V and 6 from J; bases not matched to a gene: 4. Looked up from germline, CDR1 is MGHRA and CDR2 is YSYEKL. The CDR3 consists of 14 residues. CDR3 DNA: TGCGCCAGCAGCCAGTGGACAGGGACCAATGAGCAGTTCTTC. Translation gives CASSQWTGTNEQFF.

The chain employs TRBV9 and TRBJ1-2; TRBD1 matches at 9 bases. The CDR3 loop spans 12 amino acids. Germline V gives CDR1 SGDLS, CDR2 YYNGEE. After removal of 5 bases from V and 8 bases from J, the junction contained 4 bases not matched to a gene. CDR3 residues: CASRQGAEGYTF. The CDR3, as DNA: TGTGCCAGCAGACAGGGGGCGGAGGGCTACACCTTC.

This clone has just a few counts. An end of the junction does not agree with germline; a read error may underlie this. The chain joins TRBV7-9 to TRBJ1-4; a weak D match, TRBD1 (5 bases). Looked up from germline, CDR1 is SEHNR and CDR2 is FQNEAQ (reference sequence). The CDR3 loop spans 14 amino acids. The CDR3 DNA follows: TGTGCCAGCAGCCTAGCCAGGGCGAATGAAAAACTGTTTTTT. Protein: CASSLARANEKLFF.

The rearrangement uses TRBV5-4 and TRBJ1-1, with D maybe TRBD1 (6 bases). This CDR3 spans 14 amino acids. The V end was cut by 3 bases, the J end by 1 base, with 10 bases between. Germline CDR1 SGHNT, CDR2 YYREEE (reference sequence). CDR3 bases: TGTGCCAGCAGCTCACCGGACAGGAACACTGAAGCTTTCTTT. Protein: CASSSPDRNTEAFF.

CDR3 protein: CATSPRLAGPGDTQYF. DNA of the CDR3: TGTGCCACCAGCCCGCGACTAGCGGGCCCCGGAGATACGCAGTATTTT. The J gene is TRBJ2-3, the V gene TRBV15; TRBD2 aligns across 10 bases. This CDR3 spans 16 amino acids. V lost 5 bases and J lost 5; bases outside the gene matches: 10. CDR1 and CDR2 from the germline V gene are LNHNV and YYDKDF (reference sequence).

The chain employs TRBV6-6 and TRBJ2-7, with D tentatively TRBD2 (6 bases). This CDR3 has 15 residues. Between the trimmed V and J ends, which lost 0 bases and 6 bases, there was a span of 15 bases. Germline V gives CDR1 MNHNY, CDR2 SVGAGI (reference sequence). CDR3 nucleotide sequence: TGTGCCAGCAGTTACTCCACTAGCTTGACTAGCGAGCAGTACTTC. Protein: CASSYSTSLTSEQYF.

CDR3 loop: CASSSAGGRLTYNEQFF. In nucleotides, the CDR3 is TGTGCCAGCAGCTCCGCAGGGGGTAGACTAACCTACAATGAGCAGTTCTTC. The chain employs TRBV7-2 and TRBJ2-1; TRBD1 aligns across 7 bases. The V segment lost 4 bases and the J segment 2 bases; nucleotides outside the gene matches: 11. This CDR3 spans 17 amino acids. Germline CDR1 reads SGHTA; CDR2 reads FQGNSA.